The source of this T cell receptor (beta chain) is a study of cytomegalovirus exposure and HLA in healthy donors. PCR employed 60 Vbeta and 13 Jbeta primers. Data came from immunoSEQ multiplex PCR; TCRdb stores just in-frame clones and leaves some out. The table has roughly 120,000 clones, less than 85% seen once. Each donor's status was that of a healthy bone marrow donor. The study, taken as a whole, reports: Relative to equally common others, HLA-associated TCR beta chains showed greater clonal expansion in a later analysis.

J gave up 6 bases and V 4 bases, and 5 bases lay outside the gene matches. In germline, CDR1 is SGDLS, CDR2 YYNGEE. The CDR3 has 13 residues. As concerns this clone: Its cognate antigen is unknown.

What was sequenced was PBMCs. This receptor was identified in a man in his thirties or forties in good health and CMV-seropositive. The chain links TRBV9 to TRBJ1-2; TRBD1 agrees at 8 bases. This CDR3 reads CASSYGQGDGYTF. Written as DNA, the CDR3 is TGTGCCAGCAGCTACGGACAGGGTGATGGCTACACCTTC.